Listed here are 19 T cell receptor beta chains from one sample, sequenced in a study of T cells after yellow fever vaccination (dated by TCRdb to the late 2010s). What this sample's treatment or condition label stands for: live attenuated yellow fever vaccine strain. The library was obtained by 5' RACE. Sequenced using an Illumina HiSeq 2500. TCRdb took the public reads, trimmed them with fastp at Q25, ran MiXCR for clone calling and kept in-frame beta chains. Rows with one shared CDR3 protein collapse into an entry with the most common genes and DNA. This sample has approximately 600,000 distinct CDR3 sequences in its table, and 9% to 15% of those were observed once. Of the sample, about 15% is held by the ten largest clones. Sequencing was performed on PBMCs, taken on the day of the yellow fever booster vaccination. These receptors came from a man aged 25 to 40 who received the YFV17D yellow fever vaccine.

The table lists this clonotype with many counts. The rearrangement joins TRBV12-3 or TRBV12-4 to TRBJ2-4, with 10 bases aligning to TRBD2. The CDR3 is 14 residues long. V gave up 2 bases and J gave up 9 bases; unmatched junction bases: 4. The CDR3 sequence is CASSLQAGGGIQYF. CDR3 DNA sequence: TGTGCCAGCAGTTTACAAGCGGGAGGGGGCATTCAGTACTTC.

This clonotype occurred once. This CDR3 reads CASSRPGRCTQYF. CDR3 coding DNA: TGCGCCAGCAGTCGGCCGGGACGCTGTACGCAGTATTTT. V is TRBV5-1 and J is TRBJ2-3, with D perhaps TRBD1 or TRBD2 (5 bases each). The CDR3 extends over 13 amino acids. V dropped 5 bases and J dropped 8 bases, with 15 bases sitting between them. CDR1 is SGHRS, CDR2 YFSETQ, per germline.

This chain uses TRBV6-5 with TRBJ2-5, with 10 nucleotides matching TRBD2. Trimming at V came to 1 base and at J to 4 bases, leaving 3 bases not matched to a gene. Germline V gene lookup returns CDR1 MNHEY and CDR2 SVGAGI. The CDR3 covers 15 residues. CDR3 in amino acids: CASSYFLAGVETQYF. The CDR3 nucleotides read TGTGCCAGCAGTTACTTCCTAGCGGGAGTAGAGACCCAGTACTTC.

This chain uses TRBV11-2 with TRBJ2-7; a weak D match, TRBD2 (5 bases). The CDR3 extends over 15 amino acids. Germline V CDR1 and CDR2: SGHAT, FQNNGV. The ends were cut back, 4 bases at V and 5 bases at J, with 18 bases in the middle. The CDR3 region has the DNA TGTGCCAGCAGCTACGACTGGGAGACTAACGACGAGCAGTACTTC. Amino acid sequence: CASSYDWETNDEQYF. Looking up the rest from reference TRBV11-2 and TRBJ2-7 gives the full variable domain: EAGVAQSPRYKIIEKRQSVAFWCNPISGHATLYWYQQILGQGPKLLIQFQNNGVVDDSQLPKDRFSAERLKGVDSTLKIQPAKLEDSAVYLCASSYDWETNDEQYFGPGTRLTVT.

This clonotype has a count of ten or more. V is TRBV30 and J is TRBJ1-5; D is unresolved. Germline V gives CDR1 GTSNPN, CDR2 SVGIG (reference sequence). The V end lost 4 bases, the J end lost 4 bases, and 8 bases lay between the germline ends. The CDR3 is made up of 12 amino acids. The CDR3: CAWNTGNQPQHF. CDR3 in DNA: TGTGCCTGGAATACCGGGAATCAGCCCCAGCATTTT.

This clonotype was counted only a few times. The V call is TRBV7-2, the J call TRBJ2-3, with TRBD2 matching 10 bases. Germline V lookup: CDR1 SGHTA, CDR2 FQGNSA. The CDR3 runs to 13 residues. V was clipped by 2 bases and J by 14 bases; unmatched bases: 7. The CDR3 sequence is CASSLKREGPLYF. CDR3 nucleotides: TGTGCCAGCAGCTTAAAGCGGGAGGGCCCCCTGTATTTT.

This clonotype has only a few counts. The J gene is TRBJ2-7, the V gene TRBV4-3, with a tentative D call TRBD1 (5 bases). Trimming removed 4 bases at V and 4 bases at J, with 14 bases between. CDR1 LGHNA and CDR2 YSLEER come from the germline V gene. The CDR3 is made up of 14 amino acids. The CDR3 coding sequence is TGCGCCAGCAGCCTCGCGGACAAGGGATACGAGCAGTACTTC. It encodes CASSLADKGYEQYF.

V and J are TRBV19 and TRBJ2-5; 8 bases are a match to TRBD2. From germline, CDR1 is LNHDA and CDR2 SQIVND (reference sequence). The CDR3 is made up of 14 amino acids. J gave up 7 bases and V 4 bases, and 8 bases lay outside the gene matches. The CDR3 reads CASSTGAGEVTQYF. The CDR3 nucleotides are TGTGCCAGTAGTACCGGAGCGGGAGAGGTGACCCAGTACTTC.

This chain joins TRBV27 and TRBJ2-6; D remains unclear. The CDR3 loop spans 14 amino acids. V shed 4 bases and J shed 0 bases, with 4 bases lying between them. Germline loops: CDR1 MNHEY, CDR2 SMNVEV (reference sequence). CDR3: CASSSHSGANVLTF. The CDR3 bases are TGTGCCAGCAGTTCCCACTCTGGGGCCAACGTCCTGACTTTC. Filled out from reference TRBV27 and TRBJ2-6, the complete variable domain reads EAQVTQNPRYLITVTGKKLTVTCSQNMNHEYMSWYRQDPGLGLRQIYYSMNVEVTDKGDVPEGYKVSRKEKRNFPLILESPSPNQTSLYFCASSSHSGANVLTFGAGSRLTVL.

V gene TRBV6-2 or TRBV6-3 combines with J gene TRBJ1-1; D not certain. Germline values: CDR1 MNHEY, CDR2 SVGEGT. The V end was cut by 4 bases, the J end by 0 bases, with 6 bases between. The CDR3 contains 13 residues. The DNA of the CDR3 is TGTGCCAGCAGTTCGTGGCTGAACACTGAAGCTTTCTTT. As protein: CASSSWLNTEAFF.

CDR3 loop: CASSLEGSRGYEQYF. CDR3 bases: TGTGCCAGCAGCTTAGAGGGAAGCAGGGGATACGAGCAGTACTTC. V usage is TRBV7-9 and J usage is TRBJ2-7; D possibly corresponds to TRBD1 (6 bases). V was clipped by 1 base and J by 4 bases, with 14 bases between them. CDR1 is SEHNR, CDR2 FQNEAQ, per germline (reference sequence). This CDR3 spans 15 amino acids.

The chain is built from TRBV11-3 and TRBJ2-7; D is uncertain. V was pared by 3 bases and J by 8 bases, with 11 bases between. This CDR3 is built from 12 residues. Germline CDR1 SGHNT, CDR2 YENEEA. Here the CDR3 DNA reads TGTGCCAGCAGCTTTCAATCTGGGAAGCAGTACTTC. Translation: CASSFQSGKQYF.

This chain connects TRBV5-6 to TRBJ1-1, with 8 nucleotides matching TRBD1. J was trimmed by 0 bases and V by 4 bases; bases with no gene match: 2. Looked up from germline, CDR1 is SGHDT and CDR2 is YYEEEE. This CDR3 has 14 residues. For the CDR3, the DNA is TGTGCCAGCAGCGTGGGACAGGTGAACACTGAAGCTTTCTTT. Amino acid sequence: CASSVGQVNTEAFF.

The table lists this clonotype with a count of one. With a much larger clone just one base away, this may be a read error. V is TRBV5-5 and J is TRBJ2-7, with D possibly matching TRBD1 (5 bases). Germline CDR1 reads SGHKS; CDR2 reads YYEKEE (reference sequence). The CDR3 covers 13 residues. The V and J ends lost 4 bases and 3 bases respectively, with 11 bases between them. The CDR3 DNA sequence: TGTGCCAGCAGCGCAGGGATCTTCTACGAGCAGTACTTC. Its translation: CASSAGIFYEQYF.

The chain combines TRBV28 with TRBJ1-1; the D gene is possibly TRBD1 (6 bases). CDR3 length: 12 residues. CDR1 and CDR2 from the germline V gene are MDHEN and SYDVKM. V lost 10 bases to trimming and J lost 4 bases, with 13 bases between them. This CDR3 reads CATGGLGTEAFF. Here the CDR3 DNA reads TGTGCCACCGGGGGGCTTGGCACTGAAGCTTTCTTT.

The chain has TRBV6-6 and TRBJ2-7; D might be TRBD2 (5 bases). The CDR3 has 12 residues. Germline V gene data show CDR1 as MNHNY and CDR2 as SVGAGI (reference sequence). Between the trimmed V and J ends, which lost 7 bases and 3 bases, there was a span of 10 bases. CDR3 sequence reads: CASNNRGYEQYF. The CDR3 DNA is TGTGCCAGCAATAACCGGGGCTACGAGCAGTACTTC.

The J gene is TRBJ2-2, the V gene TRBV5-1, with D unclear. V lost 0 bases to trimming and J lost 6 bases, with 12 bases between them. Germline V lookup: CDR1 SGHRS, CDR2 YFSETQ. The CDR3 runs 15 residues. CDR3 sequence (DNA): TGCGCCAGCAGCTTGGACCGCCCCGGAGCCGGGGAGCTGTTTTTT. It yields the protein CASSLDRPGAGELFF.

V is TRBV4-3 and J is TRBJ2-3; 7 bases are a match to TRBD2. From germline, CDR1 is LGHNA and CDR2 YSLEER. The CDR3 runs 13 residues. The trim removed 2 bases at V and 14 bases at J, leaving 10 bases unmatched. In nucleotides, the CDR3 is TGCGCCAGCAGCCAACAGCGGGAACAGGAGCCGTATTTT. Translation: CASSQQREQEPYF.

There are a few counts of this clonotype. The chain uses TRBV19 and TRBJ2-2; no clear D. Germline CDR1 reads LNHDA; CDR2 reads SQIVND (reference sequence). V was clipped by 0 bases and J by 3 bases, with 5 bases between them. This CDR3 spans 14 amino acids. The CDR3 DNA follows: TGTGCCAGTAGTATAGATCTGTACACCGGGGAGCTGTTTTTT. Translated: CASSIDLYTGELFF.